This TCR beta chain appears in the sequencing data of a study of immune characterization of retroperitoneal liposarcoma. This clonotype was seen more than once but under ten times. TCRdb passed the PCR reads through MiXCR, listing each CDR3 protein once. The repertoire includes roughly 20,000 distinct CDR3 sequences, 35% to 45% of them detected once, and roughly 7.3% sits in the top ten. The source material was blood. The clonotype comes from a male donor with retroperitoneal liposarcoma.

CDR3 nucleotide sequence: TGTGCCAGCAGTTACTCGATAGCCCCGTGGCGCCGATGGCAGTACTTC. Translated, it gives CASSYSIAPWRRWQYF. The chain recombines TRBV6-6 with TRBJ2-5; D remains ambiguous. The germline V and J ends were trimmed by 0 bases and 11 bases, with 22 bases remaining between them. The CDR3 covers 16 residues. The germline V gene encodes CDR1 MNHNY and CDR2 SVGAGI (reference sequence).